Listed here is a single TCR beta chain. Its antigen is unknown. MiXCR, applied by TCRdb to the reads, yields one record per CDR3 protein. The table includes about 150,000 distinct CDR3 sequences, about 32% detected once. The record originates from a study of T cell repertoires in cytomegalovirus infection. Looking at the study overall: Both CMV infection and a matching HLA type were indicated by public TCR beta signatures.

Findings of the study overall: CMV carriers having the relevant HLA were flagged by cumulative public TCR beta family frequency. Clonotypes of TCR beta that were HLA-C-restricted and CMV-specific dominated the ex vivo response.

Trimming stripped 2 bases from V and 5 bases from J, with 12 bases between. Per germline, CDR1 MGHRA and CDR2 YSYEKL. CDR3 length: 14 residues. The sequence was obtained from a human donor in good health (CMV status not recorded). Some clones in this sample may be carry-over from other donors' samples. The chain combines TRBV4-1 with TRBJ1-1, with D unresolved. The sequenced sample was CD8+ T cells from cultured PBMCs, obtained from culture after CMV antigen stimulation. CDR3 residues: CASSQQRSLTEAFF. CDR3 nucleotide sequence: TGCGCCAGCAGCCAACAAAGATCGTTAACTGAAGCTTTCTTT.